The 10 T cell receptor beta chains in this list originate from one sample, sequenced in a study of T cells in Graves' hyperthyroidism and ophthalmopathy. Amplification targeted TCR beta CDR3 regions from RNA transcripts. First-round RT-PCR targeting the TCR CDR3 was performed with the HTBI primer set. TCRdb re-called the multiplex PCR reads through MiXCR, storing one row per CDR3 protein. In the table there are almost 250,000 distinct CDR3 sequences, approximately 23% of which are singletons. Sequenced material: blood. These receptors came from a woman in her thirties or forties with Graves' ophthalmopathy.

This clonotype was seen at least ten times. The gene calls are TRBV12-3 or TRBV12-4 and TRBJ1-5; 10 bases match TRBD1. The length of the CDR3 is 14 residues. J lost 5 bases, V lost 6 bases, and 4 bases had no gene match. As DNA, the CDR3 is TGTGCCAGCAGCCGGGACAGGGGCCATCAGCCCCAGCATTTT. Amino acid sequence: CASSRDRGHQPQHF.

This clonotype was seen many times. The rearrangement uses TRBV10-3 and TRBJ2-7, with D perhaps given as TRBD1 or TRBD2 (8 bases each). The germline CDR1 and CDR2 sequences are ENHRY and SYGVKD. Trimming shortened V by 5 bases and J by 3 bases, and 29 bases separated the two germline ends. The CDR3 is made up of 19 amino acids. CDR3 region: CAISKSQGASGPKGYEQYF. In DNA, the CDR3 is TGTGCCATCAGTAAAAGTCAGGGGGCTAGCGGGCCTAAAGGCTACGAGCAGTACTTC.

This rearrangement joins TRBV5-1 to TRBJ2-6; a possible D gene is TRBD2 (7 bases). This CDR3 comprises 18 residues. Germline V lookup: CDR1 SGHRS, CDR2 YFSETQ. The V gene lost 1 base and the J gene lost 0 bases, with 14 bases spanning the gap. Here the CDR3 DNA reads TGCGCCAGCAGCTTGCTGGGGGGGCGGGCCTCTGGGGCCAACGTCCTGACTTTC. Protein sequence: CASSLLGGRASGANVLTF.

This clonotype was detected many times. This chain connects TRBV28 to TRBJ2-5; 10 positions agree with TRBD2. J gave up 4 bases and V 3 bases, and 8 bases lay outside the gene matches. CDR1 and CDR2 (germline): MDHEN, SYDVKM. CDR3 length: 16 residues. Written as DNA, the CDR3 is TGTGCCAGCAGTTTGAACCCAGCGGGAGGGCCAGAGACCCAGTACTTC. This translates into CASSLNPAGGPETQYF.

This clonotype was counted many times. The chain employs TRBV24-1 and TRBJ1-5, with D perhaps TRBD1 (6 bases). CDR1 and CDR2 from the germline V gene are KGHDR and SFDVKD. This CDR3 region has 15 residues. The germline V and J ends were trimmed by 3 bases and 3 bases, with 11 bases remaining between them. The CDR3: CATSDPRQANQPQHF. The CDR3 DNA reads TGTGCCACCAGTGATCCCCGACAGGCCAATCAGCCCCAGCATTTT.

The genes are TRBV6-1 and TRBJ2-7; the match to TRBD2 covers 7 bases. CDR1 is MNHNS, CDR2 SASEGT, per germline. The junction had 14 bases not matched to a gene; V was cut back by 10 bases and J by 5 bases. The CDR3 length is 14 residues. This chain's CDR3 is CATKIQRGGHEQYF. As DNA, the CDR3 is TGTGCCACCAAAATCCAGCGGGGAGGGCACGAGCAGTACTTC.

CDR3 DNA: TGTGCCAGCAGTTCCGATCCCGGCACTGTTGGCTACACCTTC. This translates into CASSSDPGTVGYTF. V usage is TRBV6-5 and J usage is TRBJ1-2, with D uncertain. Per germline, CDR1 MNHEY and CDR2 SVGAGI. V dropped 4 bases and J dropped 7 bases, with 16 bases sitting between them. The CDR3 has 14 residues.

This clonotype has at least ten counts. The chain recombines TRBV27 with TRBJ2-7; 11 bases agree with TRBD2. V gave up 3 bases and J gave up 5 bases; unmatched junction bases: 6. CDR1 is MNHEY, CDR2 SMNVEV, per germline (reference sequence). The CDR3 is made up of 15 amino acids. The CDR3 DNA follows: TGTGCCAGCAGTTTTACTAGCGGGAGTACCCACGAGCAGTACTTC. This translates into CASSFTSGSTHEQYF.

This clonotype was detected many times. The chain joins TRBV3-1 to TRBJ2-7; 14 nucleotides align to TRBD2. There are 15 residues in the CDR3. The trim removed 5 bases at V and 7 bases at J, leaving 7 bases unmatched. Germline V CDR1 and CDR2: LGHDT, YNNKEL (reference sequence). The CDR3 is CASSWGTSGSGEQYF. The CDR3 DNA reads TGTGCCAGCAGCTGGGGGACTAGCGGGAGTGGAGAGCAGTACTTC.

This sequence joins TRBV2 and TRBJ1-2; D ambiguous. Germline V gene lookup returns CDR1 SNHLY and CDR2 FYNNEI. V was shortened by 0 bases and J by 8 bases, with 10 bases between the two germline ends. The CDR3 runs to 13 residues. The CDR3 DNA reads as TGTGCCAGCAGTGAAGCGGGTAGCAGAGGCTACACCTTC. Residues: CASSEAGSRGYTF.